This T cell receptor (beta chain) was sequenced for a study of blood T cell repertoires in COVID-19. In the study's own analysis: Nucleated cell counts were estimated from reference gene primer amplification. Libraries were prepared by immunoSEQ multiplex PCR; TCRdb keeps only in-frame clonotypes and omits some of them. V, J and clone size derive from that table, while D and trimming were established from the DNA sequence. The table shows about 370,000 clones, with more than 80% occurring only once. Looked up from germline, CDR1 is SGHVS and CDR2 is FQNEAQ. CDR3 length equals 15 residues. J lost 1 base, V lost 5 bases, and 7 bases had no gene match.

The TCR originated in a man in his late teens or twenties who had recovered from COVID-19. Sequencing used PBMCs or T cells enriched from blood (not recorded which). The J gene is TRBJ2-5, the V gene TRBV7-8, with TRBD1 identical over 7 bases. CDR3 bases: TGTGCCAGCAGCCCTCGACAGGGAACCCAAGAGACCCAGTACTTC. Translation: CASSPRQGTQETQYF.